This TCR beta chain was sequenced during a study of beta chain features in type 1 diabetes. Broader study findings: Shortening that was moderate but significant affected the TCRB CDR3s of Type 1 diabetes patients in all four CD4+ subsets.

Reverse transcription of all isolated RNA meant that expressed TCRB transcripts were sequenced. The method was immunoSEQ multiplex PCR; TCRdb's version includes in-frame clones alone and lacks a portion of them. Of 250,000 to 350,000 clones in the sample, roughly 9.6% were seen once. Blood was collected once per donor into heparin, averaging approximately 0.12 L. The purity of all sorted populations exceeded 95%. This clone was seen more than once but under ten times. What it binds is unknown. The source is a woman aged 25 to 39 in good health. Sequenced material: naive CD4+ T cells from blood.

The CDR3 DNA sequence: TGTGCCAGCAGGGACAGGGCGTACGAGCAGTACTTC. Encoded protein: CASRDRAYEQYF. The V and J genes are TRBV25-1 and TRBJ2-7, with 8 bases that match TRBD1. Germline trimming cut 6 bases from V and 4 bases from J; bases unmatched to any gene: 2. This CDR3 region has 12 residues. Germline CDR1 MGHDK, CDR2 SYGVNS.